This record looks at one TCR beta chain sequence and its context. This receptor's antigen is unknown. No much larger clonotype is one base removed from it; base qualities were not supplied. In total, around 600 healthy bone marrow donors made up the cohort. At the time of sampling, every cohort member was nominally healthy, though immune exposures that went unrecorded were likely present. The donor was CMV seronegative and was included in the group of about 400 seronegative cohort members. Each donor provided a peripheral blood sample, and peripheral blood mononuclear cells were used for TCR beta sequencing. Genomic DNA extraction from the blood cell samples was performed with the Qiagen DNeasy Blood Extraction Kit. The source of the sample is a study of cytomegalovirus exposure and HLA in healthy donors (dated by TCRdb to the late 2010s). At the level of the whole study: In an earlier analysis of several hundred of the donors, 250 to 350 Gb of sequence data and 120 million or so unique TCR beta sequences from about 180 million T cells were reported. All discovery cohort repertoires had been generated using a single sequencing platform. Donor age, sex, ethnicity and CMV serostatus were compiled together with the repertoire data. About 320 gigabases of sequencing data and 78 million or so unique TCR sequences were included in an early release covering under 650 HLA-typed donors. The genetic ancestry cluster associated with self-reported Caucasian donors included about four fifths of the roughly 410 genotyped donors. An earlier analysis of around 580 of the donors used high-throughput TCR beta sequencing to judge whether each TCR beta V gene segment behaved as functional or pseudogenic. On average, approximately 250,000 unique TCR beta nucleotide sequences were sequenced per donor among roughly 430 genotyped donors of the cohort, with roughly 19% of those sequences being non-productive. Several DR-DQ haplotypes were handled as single units for association and clustering because linkage in the cohort was strong. The T cell repertoires of 670 or so subjects were profiled by immunosequencing and related to cytomegalovirus serostatus. A later analysis re-examined previously published TCR beta repertoires from about 670 donors and added high-resolution HLA genotyping to investigate patterns of TCR occurrence. Rather than drawing on any new phenotypic data, the later analysis identified candidate immune exposures from TCR beta sequences and the way those sequences occurred across donors. HLA typing included class I and class II loci at four-digit resolution. The number of typed donors differed by locus: about 620-640 for A, B, C, DRB1 and DQB1; some 540 for DQA1; around 610 for DPA1; and some 430 for DPB1. In a later genetic analysis, genome-wide SNP genotypes for about 55% of the roughly 700 donors were used, and that subset was treated as a discovery cohort. To predict cytomegalovirus infection status, the study brought together high-throughput TCR immunosequencing, statistical association of individual TCRs with disease status, and machine learning. The study aimed to test whether cataloging public T cell receptors could reveal signatures of past pathogen exposure. A separate validation cohort of over 95 different subjects was used in addition to the 666-subject first cohort. The paper as a whole reports these results and caveats: In this cohort, only TCR beta chains were sequenced, and detectable features were limited by the absence of alpha or paired-chain data. An earlier analysis of approximately 570 of the donors showed that most TCR beta V segments appeared in productive rearrangements either about 90% or about 30% of the time, which broadly matched IMGT annotations. Because counts were too low, roughly 17 rarely observed V segments, including chromosome 9 orphons, were left out of the earlier analysis of 587 of the donors. According to a later genetic analysis, donors in an Asian-associated ancestry cluster had fewer N-insertions in productive TCRs than the approximately 670-donor mean. The authors suggested that the approach could potentially be extended to other disease states and immunological phenotypes. In a later analysis, several top co-occurrence clusters were reported to appear linked to parvovirus B19, influenza, CMV and Epstein-Barr virus. A cluster of highly shared sequence variants was judged likely to represent a technical artifact of the sequencing pipeline. Across donors, most TCR sequences were observed very rarely, whereas some public TCRs were present in many individuals. HLA typing was unavailable for some donors at each locus, so association tests used only the typed subset. The study listed approximately 160 TCR beta chains as associated with cytomegalovirus. For the cohort, immune exposure information was limited to CMV serostatus. A further reported finding was that TCR beta sequences accurately predicted the HLA-A and HLA-B alleles for most subjects in the first cohort. In vitro tests confirmed that three of the cytomegalovirus-associated TCR beta chains recognize cytomegalovirus antigens. In a later analysis, HLA-associated TCR beta chains were found to be more clonally expanded and to have lower generation probabilities than equally common non-associated chains. A later analysis associated about 17,000 TCR beta sequences with specific HLA alleles at a false discovery rate of 0.05. According to a later analysis, TCR association rates differed among HLA loci, with DRB1 alleles showing the most associated TCRs and HLA-C alleles showing the fewest. Assigning TCR associations to individual alleles was difficult when HLA alleles, especially DR and DQ, strongly co-occurred. Linkage disequilibrium might explain the correlated functional status among segregating V segments, but an unknown experimental factor could not be ruled out. Some IMGT-functional V segments, including TRBV6-2 and TRBV6-3, could not be distinguished by the 87-base-pair reads and were therefore excluded. Most CMV-associated TCR beta chains appeared to be HLA-restricted in a later analysis, and the HLA associations seemed to be driven largely by CMV exposure. Sequencing depth was assumed to be roughly uniform across donors in the presence/absence analyses, though that assumption may not hold. The classifier was reported to diagnose cytomegalovirus status with high specificity and sensitivity in both the original cohort and the validation cohort. In a later genetic analysis, a missense DCLRE1C variant was associated with V-gene and J-gene trimming of TCR beta chains, and the association was replicated in an independent cohort.

The library was made by the immunoSEQ multiplex PCR assay. A mixture of 60 forward primers for TCR Vbeta segments and 13 reverse primers for TCR Jbeta segments was used in the multiplex PCR. The CDR3 region of rearranged TCR beta genes was amplified from genomic DNA with a multiplex PCR assay. On the Illumina HiSeq System, the amplified TCR beta libraries were sequenced as 87-base-pair reads. Per the authors' processing: In a later analysis, tens of millions of unique TCR beta chains were counted across the roughly 670 repertoires, and approximately 11 million of these chains were shared by at least two donors. Raw reads were error-corrected and collapsed into unique sequences by a nearest-neighbor algorithm in which closely related sequences were merged to remove PCR and sequencing errors. V, D and J gene segments were assigned by aligning CDR3 sequences to IMGT reference sequences. For a sequence to be retained, a match of at least six nucleotides to both a V gene segment and a J gene segment was required. A rearrangement was called productive if the CDR3 had no stop codons and remained in frame with V and J, and every other rearrangement was called non-productive. CDR3 was defined according to IMGT convention as the region running from the second conserved V-encoded cysteine to the conserved J-encoded phenylalanine. The earlier analysis of roughly 590 of the donors excluded any sequence lacking an unambiguous match to a single V gene segment. An earlier analysis of under 750 of the donors called V segments functional above 56.7% productive rearrangements and segregating when the between-donor standard deviation exceeded 5%. A statistical classification framework was built for diagnosing cytomegalovirus status from the catalog of TCR beta chain sequences. V and J gene assignment, in a later analysis, came from comparing TCR nucleotide sequences with IMGT/GENE-DB human TR gene sequences. The TCRdist pipeline was used in a later analysis to assign CDR3 sequences and most-parsimonious VDJ recombination scenarios. In a later analysis, every TCR beta chain was defined by the combination of its CDR3 amino acid sequence and its V-gene family, and reads without a unique V-gene family were dropped. To address suspected cross-contamination and a sequencing artifact, a later analysis removed 550 to 750 highly shared, low-generation-probability nucleotide sequences. A later analysis calculated a clonal expansion index for each public chain from normalized within-repertoire ranks of inferred template counts. A later analysis computed generation probabilities with a VDJ recombination model fitted to out-of-frame rearrangements, and checked the results against IGoR. In a later analysis, hypergeometric tests were used to score TCR-TCR, TCR-HLA and TCR-CMV co-occurrence, with a repertoire-size bias correction applied to TCR pairs. A later analysis estimated false discovery rates by permuting HLA or CMV assignments 20 times. In a later analysis, co-occurring TCRs were grouped using DBSCAN, with TCRdist sequence similarity added in when clustering inside HLA-allele-positive subsets. Co-occurrence clustering excluded repertoires with fewer than 30,000 or more than 120,000 public chains, plus five with anomalous nucleotide sharing. As stored in TCRdb, this immuneACCESS dataset retains in-frame rearrangements with V and J assigned. A fraction of the clones does not appear; measured against another copy, unresolved V genes explain less than half of the discrepancy, and the remainder lacks a known reason. The DNA was the basis for D and trimming; V, J and clone size are from that table. The sample profile shows fewer than 200,000 clones; approximately 76% of them were found once. The leading ten clones occupy over 1.3% of the sample.

From its cysteine to its phenylalanine, the CDR3 spans 13 amino acids. Only CDR3 DNA is held: 39 bases, read in frame from base 1. V is shortened by 6 bases, J by 6 bases, and the region joining them spans 14 bases. CDR1 is given as SGHAT and CDR2 as FQNNGV, both from the germline V gene. The sequence was collected from a man in his sixties in good health and CMV-seronegative. The rearranged chain carries TRBV11-2 and TRBJ1-2; the D gene is possibly TRBD1, with 6 bases matching. Sequencing was carried out using PBMCs. The CDR3 has the sequence CASSPNRVNGYTF. The DNA is TGTGCCAGCAGTCCAAACAGGGTAAATGGCTACACCTTC.